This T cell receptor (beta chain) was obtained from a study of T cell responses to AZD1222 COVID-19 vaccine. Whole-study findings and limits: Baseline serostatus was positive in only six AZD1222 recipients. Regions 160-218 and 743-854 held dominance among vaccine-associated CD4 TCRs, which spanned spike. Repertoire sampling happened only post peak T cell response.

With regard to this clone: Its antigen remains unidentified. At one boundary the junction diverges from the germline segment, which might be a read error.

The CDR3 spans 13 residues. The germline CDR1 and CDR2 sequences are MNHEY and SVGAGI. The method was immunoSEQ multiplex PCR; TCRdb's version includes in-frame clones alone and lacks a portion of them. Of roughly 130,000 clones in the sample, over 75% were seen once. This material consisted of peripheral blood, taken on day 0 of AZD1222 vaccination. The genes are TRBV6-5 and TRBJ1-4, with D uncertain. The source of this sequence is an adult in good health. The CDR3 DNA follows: TGTGCCAGCAGTTCGACGCACGGCGAAAAACTTTTTTTT. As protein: CASSSTHGEKLFF.